These 9 T cell receptor beta chains originate from one sample sequenced in a study of beta chain features in type 1 diabetes (dated by TCRdb to 2016 to 2018). Library creation used the immunoSEQ multiplex PCR assay. The High Capacity cDNA Reverse Transcription Kit was used to reverse transcribe all of the isolated RNA, meaning that expressed TCRB transcripts were what got sequenced. TCRdb carries this immuneACCESS record with in-frame sequences only. Its versions omit some clonotypes, under half of them owing to an unresolved V gene in the studies checked, with the rest unexplained. Within this sample are hundreds of thousands of clones, with around 15% of them counted one time only. Approximately 0.087% of the sample goes to the ten largest clones. The source material was naive CD4+ T cells from blood. The intended sense of this specimen's cell subset or site label: true naive CD4+ T cells. These receptors came from a man aged 18 to 30 in good health.

This clone was counted only a few times. The V gene is TRBV4-3, the J gene TRBJ2-5; D remains ambiguous. Germline CDR1 LGHNA, CDR2 YSLEER. CDR3 size: 19 residues. With 0 bases removed from V and 5 bases from J, the gap between germline ends came to 25 bases. The CDR3 sequence is CASSQEKQLSARRNETQYF. The DNA for the CDR3 is TGCGCCAGCAGCCAAGAGAAACAACTCTCCGCCCGCCGGAACGAGACCCAGTACTTC.

V usage is TRBV5-1 and J usage is TRBJ1-2; unclear D gene. The CDR3 loop spans 16 amino acids. The germline CDR1 and CDR2 sequences are SGHRS and YFSETQ. V shed 1 base and J shed 0 bases, with 13 bases lying between them. The CDR3 reads CASSLNGAAPNYGYTF. The CDR3 DNA reads as TGCGCCAGCAGCTTGAACGGTGCGGCCCCTAACTATGGCTACACCTTC.

The chain joins TRBV4-1 to TRBJ2-3, with 14 bases fitting TRBD2. The CDR3 spans 21 residues. Germline CDR1 reads MGHRA; CDR2 reads YSYEKL. The V and J ends lost 0 bases and 1 base, in that order; junction bases with no gene match: 12. CDR3 residues: CASSQDRWTSGRLGGTDTQYF. In nucleotides, the CDR3 is TGCGCCAGCAGCCAAGATCGCTGGACTAGCGGGAGGTTAGGTGGCACAGATACGCAGTATTTT.

The sample holds a few counts of this clone. The chain is built from TRBV7-9 and TRBJ2-7, with 7 bases lining up with TRBD1. Germline lookup yields CDR1 SEHNR and CDR2 FQNEAQ (reference sequence). This CDR3 contains 12 residues. Trimming took 11 bases from V and 7 from J; bases not matched to a gene: 11. CDR3 DNA: TGTGCCCAGGAGGTAGGGGGCGAAGAGCAGTACTTC. This gives the protein CAQEVGGEEQYF.

This clone showed up just a few times. The rearrangement links TRBV7-6 to TRBJ2-2, with D perhaps matching TRBD1 or TRBD2 (5 bases each). CDR1 is SGHVS and CDR2 is FNYEAQ in the germline V gene. With 1 base removed from V and 0 bases from J, the gap between germline ends came to 15 bases. This CDR3 is built from 18 residues. The CDR3 coding sequence is TGTGCCAGCAGCTTAGTGCGGGCAGGGCCGACGAACACCGGGGAGCTGTTTTTT. Translated, it gives CASSLVRAGPTNTGELFF.

About this clone itself: The sample has other DNA sequences that encode this CDR3 too. The chain combines TRBV7-2 with TRBJ2-5; no clear D. The CDR3 has 11 residues. Looked up from germline, CDR1 is SGHTA and CDR2 is FQGNSA. V was pared by 3 bases and J by 5 bases, with 4 bases between. The CDR3 here is CASSFRETQYF. The CDR3 region has the DNA TGTGCCAGCAGCTTCAGGGAGACCCAGTACTTC. Complete variable domain (other parts from reference TRBV7-2 and TRBJ2-5): GAGVSQSPSNKVTEKGKDVELRCDPISGHTALYWYRQSLGQGLEFLIYFQGNSAPDKSGLPSDRFSAERTGGSVSTLTIQRTQQEDSAVYLCASSFRETQYFGPGTRLLVL.

The chain links TRBV7-2 to TRBJ2-6; the D is unclear. Trimming shortened V by 2 bases and J by 0 bases, and 11 bases separated the two germline ends. This CDR3 is built from 17 residues. Germline-derived CDR1 and CDR2 are SGHTA and FQGNSA. This chain's CDR3 is CASSLFLTNSGANVLTF. CDR3 bases: TGTGCCAGCAGCTTATTCCTGACCAACTCTGGGGCCAACGTCCTGACTTTC.

This clone was found a few times. V and J are TRBV15 and TRBJ2-2, with 9 positions matching TRBD1. Germline-derived CDR1 and CDR2 are LNHNV and YYDKDF (reference sequence). This CDR3 contains 14 residues. Trimming at V came to 6 bases and at J to 6 bases, leaving 5 bases not matched to a gene. CDR3 amino acids: CATSTGGAPGELFF. As DNA, the CDR3 is TGTGCCACCAGTACAGGGGGCGCACCCGGGGAGCTGTTTTTT.

This chain joins TRBV7-2 and TRBJ2-4; D may be TRBD1 (5 bases). Germline V lookup: CDR1 SGHTA, CDR2 FQGNSA. Trimming shortened V by 5 bases and J by 2 bases, and 10 bases separated the two germline ends. This CDR3 spans 14 amino acids. CDR3 in DNA: TGTGCCAGCAGCCCCCTGGGGCCCAAAAACATTCAGTACTTC. Amino acids: CASSPLGPKNIQYF.